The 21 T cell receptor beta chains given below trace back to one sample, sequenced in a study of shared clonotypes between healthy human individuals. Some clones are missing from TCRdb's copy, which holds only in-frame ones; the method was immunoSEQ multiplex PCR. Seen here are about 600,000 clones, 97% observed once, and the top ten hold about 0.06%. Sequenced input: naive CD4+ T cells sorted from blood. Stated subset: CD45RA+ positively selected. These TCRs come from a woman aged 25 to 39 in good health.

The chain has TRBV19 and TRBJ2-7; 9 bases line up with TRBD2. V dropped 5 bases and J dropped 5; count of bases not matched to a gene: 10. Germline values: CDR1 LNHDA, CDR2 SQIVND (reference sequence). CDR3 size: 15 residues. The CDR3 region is CASSQTAGGRDEQYF. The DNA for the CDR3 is TGTGCCAGTAGTCAGACAGCGGGAGGTCGGGACGAGCAGTACTTC.

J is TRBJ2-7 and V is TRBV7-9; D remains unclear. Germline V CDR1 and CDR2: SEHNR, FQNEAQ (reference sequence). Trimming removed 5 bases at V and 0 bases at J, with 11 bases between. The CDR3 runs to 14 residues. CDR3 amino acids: CASSEPTVSYEQYF. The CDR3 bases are TGTGCCAGCAGCGAACCGACGGTCTCCTACGAGCAGTACTTC.

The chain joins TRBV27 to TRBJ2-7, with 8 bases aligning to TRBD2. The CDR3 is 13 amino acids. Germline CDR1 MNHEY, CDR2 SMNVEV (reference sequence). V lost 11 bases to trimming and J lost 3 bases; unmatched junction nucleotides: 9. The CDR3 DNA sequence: TGTGCCGCCGGAGGCGGGAGGATCTACGAGCAGTACTTC. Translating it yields CAAGGGRIYEQYF.

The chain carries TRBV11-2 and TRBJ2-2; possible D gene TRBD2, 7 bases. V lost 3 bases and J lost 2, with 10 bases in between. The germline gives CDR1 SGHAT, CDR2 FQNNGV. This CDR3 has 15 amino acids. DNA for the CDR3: TGTGCCAGCAGCTTGGGGGGGCCTAACACCGGGGAGCTGTTTTTT. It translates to CASSLGGPNTGELFF.

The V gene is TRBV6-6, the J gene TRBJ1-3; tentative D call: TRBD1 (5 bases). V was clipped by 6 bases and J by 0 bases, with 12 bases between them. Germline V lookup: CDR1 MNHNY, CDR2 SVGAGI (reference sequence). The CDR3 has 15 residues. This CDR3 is CASSTGGYSGNTIYF. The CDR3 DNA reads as TGTGCCAGCAGCACGGGGGGGTACTCTGGAAACACCATATATTTT.

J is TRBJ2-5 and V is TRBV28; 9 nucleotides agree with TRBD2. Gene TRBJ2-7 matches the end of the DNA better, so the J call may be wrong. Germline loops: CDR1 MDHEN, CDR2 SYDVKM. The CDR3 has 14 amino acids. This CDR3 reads CASRTAGGVYEQYF. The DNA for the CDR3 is TGTGCCAGCAGAACGGCGGGAGGGGTCTACGAGCAGTACTTC.

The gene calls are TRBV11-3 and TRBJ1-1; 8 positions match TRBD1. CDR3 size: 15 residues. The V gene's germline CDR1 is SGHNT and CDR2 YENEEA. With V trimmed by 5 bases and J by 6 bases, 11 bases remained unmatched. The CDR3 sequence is CASSPGQGRKSEAFF. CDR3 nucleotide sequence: TGTGCCAGCAGCCCAGGACAGGGAAGGAAATCTGAAGCTTTCTTT. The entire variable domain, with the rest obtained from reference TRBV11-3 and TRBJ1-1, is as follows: EAGVVQSPRYKIIEKKQPVAFWCNPISGHNTLYWYLQNLGQGPELLIRYENEEAVDDSQLPKDRFSAERLKGVDSTLKIQPAELGDSAVYLCASSPGQGRKSEAFFGQGTRLTVV.

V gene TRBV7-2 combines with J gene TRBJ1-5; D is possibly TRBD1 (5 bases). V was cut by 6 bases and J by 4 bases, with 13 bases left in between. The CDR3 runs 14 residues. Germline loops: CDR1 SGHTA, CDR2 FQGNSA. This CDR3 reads CASRDIEGNQPQHF. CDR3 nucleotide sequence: TGTGCCAGCAGAGATATCGAGGGGAATCAGCCCCAGCATTTT.

The CDR3 DNA reads as TGTGCCAGCAGCTTGGATCAGAACTCCTACGAGCAGTACTTC. Protein sequence: CASSLDQNSYEQYF. The gene calls are TRBV5-4 and TRBJ2-7; no clear D gene. The CDR3 spans 14 residues. The V gene lost 0 bases and the J gene lost 0 bases, with 7 bases spanning the gap. Germline CDR1 is SGHNT and CDR2 is YYREEE (reference sequence).

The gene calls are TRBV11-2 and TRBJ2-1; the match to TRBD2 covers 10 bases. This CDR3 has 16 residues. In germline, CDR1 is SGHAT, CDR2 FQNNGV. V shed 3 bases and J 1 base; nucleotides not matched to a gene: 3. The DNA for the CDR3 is TGTGCCAGCAGCTTGGGGACTAGCGCATCCTACAATGAGCAGTTCTTC. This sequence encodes CASSLGTSASYNEQFF.

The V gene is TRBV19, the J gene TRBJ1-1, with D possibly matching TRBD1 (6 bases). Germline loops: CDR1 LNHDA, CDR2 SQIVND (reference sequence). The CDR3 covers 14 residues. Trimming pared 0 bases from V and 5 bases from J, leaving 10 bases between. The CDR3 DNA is TGTGCCAGTAGTATAGAAGGGACATGGACTGAAGCTTTCTTT. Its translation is CASSIEGTWTEAFF.

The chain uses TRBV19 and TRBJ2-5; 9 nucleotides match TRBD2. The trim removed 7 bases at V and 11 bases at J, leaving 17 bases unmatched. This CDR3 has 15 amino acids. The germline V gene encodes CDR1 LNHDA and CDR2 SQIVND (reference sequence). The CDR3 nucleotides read TGTGCCAGTATGCCCTTGGCGGGAGGGCCGCGGGAGCAGTACTTC. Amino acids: CASMPLAGGPREQYF. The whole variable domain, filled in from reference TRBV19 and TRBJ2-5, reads DGGITQSPKYLFRKEGQNVTLSCEQNLNHDAMYWYRQDPGQGLRLIYYSQIVNDFQKGDIAEGYSVSREKKESFPLTVTSAQKNPTAFYLCASMPLAGGPREQYFGPGTRLLVL.

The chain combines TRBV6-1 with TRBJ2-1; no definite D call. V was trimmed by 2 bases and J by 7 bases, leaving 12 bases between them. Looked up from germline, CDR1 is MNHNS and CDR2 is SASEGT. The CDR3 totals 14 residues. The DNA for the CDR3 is TGTGCCAGCAGTGAATTGTACGTCTCAAATGAGCAGTTCTTC. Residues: CASSELYVSNEQFF.

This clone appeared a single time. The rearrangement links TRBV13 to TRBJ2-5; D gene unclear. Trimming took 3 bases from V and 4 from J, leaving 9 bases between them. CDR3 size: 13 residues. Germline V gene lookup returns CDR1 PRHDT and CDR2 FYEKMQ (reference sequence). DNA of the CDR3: TGTGCCAGCAGCTTGCTAGTAGGAGAGACCCAGTACTTC. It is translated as CASSLLVGETQYF.

The CDR3 coding sequence is TGCGCCAGCAGCTTGGGACGGGGAGACAGTCCCGGCTATGGCTACACCTTC. It encodes CASSLGRGDSPGYGYTF. The chain uses TRBV5-1 and TRBJ1-2; D possibly corresponds to TRBD1 (5 bases). The CDR3 length is 17 residues. V dropped 0 bases and J dropped 4 bases, with 19 bases sitting between them. Germline V CDR1 and CDR2: SGHRS, YFSETQ. The whole variable domain, remainder taken from reference TRBV5-1 and TRBJ1-2, is KAGVTQTPRYLIKTRGQQVTLSCSPISGHRSVSWYQQTPGQGLQFLFEYFSETQRNKGNFPGRFSGRQFSNSRSEMNVSTLELGDSALYLCASSLGRGDSPGYGYTFGSGTRLTVV.

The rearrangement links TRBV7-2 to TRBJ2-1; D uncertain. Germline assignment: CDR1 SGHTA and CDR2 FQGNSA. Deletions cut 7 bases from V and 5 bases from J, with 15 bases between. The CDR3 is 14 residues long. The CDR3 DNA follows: TGTGCCAGCAAACTACGGACCAGCCACAATGAGCAGTTCTTC. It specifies CASKLRTSHNEQFF.

CDR3 sequence (DNA): TGTGCCAGTAGTATAGGCGAAAGGGGTCAGCCCCAGCATTTT. Its protein product is CASSIGERGQPQHF. The chain uses TRBV19 and TRBJ1-5, with D possibly matching TRBD1 (5 bases). This CDR3 region has 14 residues. Looked up from germline, CDR1 is LNHDA and CDR2 is SQIVND (reference sequence). Trimming took 1 base from V and 6 from J, leaving 10 bases between them.

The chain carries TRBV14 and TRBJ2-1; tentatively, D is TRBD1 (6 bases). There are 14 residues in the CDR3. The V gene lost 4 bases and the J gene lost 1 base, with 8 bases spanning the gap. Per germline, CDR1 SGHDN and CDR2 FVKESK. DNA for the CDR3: TGTGCCAGCAGCCGGGACACTTCCTACAATGAGCAGTTCTTC. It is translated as CASSRDTSYNEQFF. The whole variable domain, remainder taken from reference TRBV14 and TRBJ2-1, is EAGVTQFPSHSVIEKGQTVTLRCDPISGHDNLYWYRRVMGKEIKFLLHFVKESKQDESGMPNNRFLAERTGGTYSTLKVQPAELEDSGVYFCASSRDTSYNEQFFGPGTRLTVL.

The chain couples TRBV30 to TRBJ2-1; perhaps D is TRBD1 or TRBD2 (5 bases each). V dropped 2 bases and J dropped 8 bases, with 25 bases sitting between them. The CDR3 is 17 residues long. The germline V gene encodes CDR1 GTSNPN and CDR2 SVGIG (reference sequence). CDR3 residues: CAWSPYTGTQPRDEQFF. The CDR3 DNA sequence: TGTGCCTGGAGTCCCTATACCGGGACGCAACCTCGGGATGAGCAGTTCTTC.

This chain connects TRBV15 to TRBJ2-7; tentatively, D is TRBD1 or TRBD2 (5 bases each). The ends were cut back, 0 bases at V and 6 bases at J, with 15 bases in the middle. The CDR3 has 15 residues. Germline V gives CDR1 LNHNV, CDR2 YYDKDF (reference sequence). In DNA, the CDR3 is TGTGCCACCAGCAGAGACCTCAGGGTGGAGGCCGAGCAGTACTTC. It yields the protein CATSRDLRVEAEQYF.

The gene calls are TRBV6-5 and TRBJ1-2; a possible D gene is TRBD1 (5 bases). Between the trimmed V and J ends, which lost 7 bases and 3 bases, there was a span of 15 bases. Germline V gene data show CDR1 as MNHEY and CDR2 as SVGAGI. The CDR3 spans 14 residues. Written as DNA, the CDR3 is TGTGCCAGCACCGAATTGGGACGGGACTATGGCTACACCTTC. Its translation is CASTELGRDYGYTF.